These 16 T cell receptor beta chains were sequenced from one sample in a study of control samples from healthy donors and cancer patients. Clones were read by immunoSEQ multiplex PCR, and TCRdb kept only the in-frame ones, dropping some. Of about 110,000 clones detected, 80% to 90% appear once; the ten largest clones hold about 12%. Sequenced: blood. The receptors originated from a woman aged 45-60 years in good health.

The V gene is TRBV7-2, the J gene TRBJ1-4, with 8 positions matching TRBD1. The trim removed 5 bases at V and 8 bases at J, leaving 10 bases unmatched. This CDR3 is built from 15 residues. CDR1 is SGHTA and CDR2 is FQGNSA in the germline V gene. The CDR3 sequence: CASSRDRGFAEKLFF. The CDR3 bases are TGTGCCAGCAGCCGCGACAGGGGATTCGCGGAAAAACTGTTTTTT.

V is TRBV9 and J is TRBJ2-1; D possibly matches TRBD1 or TRBD2 (6 bases each). CDR1 is SGDLS and CDR2 is YYNGEE in the germline V gene. There are 17 residues in the CDR3. Trimming left V 3 bases short and J 8 bases short, with 24 bases between. This CDR3 is CASSDTIMGGDGDEQFF. The CDR3 DNA reads TGTGCCAGCAGCGACACGATTATGGGGGGCGATGGCGATGAGCAGTTCTTC. The full variable domain, its missing parts supplied by reference TRBV9 and TRBJ2-1, is DSGVTQTPKHLITATGQRVTLRCSPRSGDLSVYWYQQSLDQGLQFLIQYYNGEERAKGNILERFSAQQFPDLHSELNLSSLELGDSALYFCASSDTIMGGDGDEQFFGPGTRLTVL.

This sequence joins TRBV5-1 and TRBJ2-1, with 10 bases lining up with TRBD2. CDR1 and CDR2 from the germline V gene are SGHRS and YFSETQ. J was trimmed by 4 bases and V by 4 bases; bases with no gene match: 5. CDR3 length: 15 residues. CDR3 coding DNA: TGCGCCAGCAGCAGTAGCGGGAGGTCTTACAATGAGCAGTTCTTC. It is translated as CASSSSGRSYNEQFF.

This chain connects TRBV18 to TRBJ1-2, with D tentatively TRBD1 (5 bases). CDR3 size: 15 residues. Trimming took off 3 bases at V and 0 bases at J, with 11 bases between the two ends. The germline V gene encodes CDR1 KGHSH and CDR2 LQKENI. CDR3 DNA sequence: TGTGCCAGCTCACCCCGGGACGCAGCTAACTATGGCTACACCTTC. Translating it yields CASSPRDAANYGYTF.

Comments on this clone: The germline gene is not matched at one end of the junction; a read error may be the cause. V and J are TRBV7-7 and TRBJ2-2; D is perhaps TRBD1 (5 bases). The CDR3 consists of 15 residues. Germline V lookup: CDR1 SSHAT, CDR2 FNYEAQ (reference sequence). The CDR3 sequence: CASSSGLGDTGELFF. For the CDR3, the DNA is TGTGCTAGCAGCTCGGGCCTAGGGGACACCGGGGAGCTGTTTTTT.

This chain connects TRBV28 to TRBJ1-6; 7 positions agree with TRBD1. Trimming removed 2 bases from V and 6 bases from J; junction bases left unmatched: 4. The CDR3 runs 15 residues. The germline CDR1 and CDR2 sequences are MDHEN and SYDVKM. CDR3 sequence: CASSLGQGGNSPLHF. The CDR3 DNA reads TGTGCCAGCAGTTTAGGGCAGGGGGGTAATTCACCCCTCCACTTT.

This clone has only a few counts. The chain recombines TRBV27 with TRBJ2-3; D not resolved. Trimming pared 7 bases from V and 2 bases from J, leaving 16 bases between. The CDR3 has 15 residues. Germline V CDR1 and CDR2: MNHEY, SMNVEV (reference sequence). CDR3 nucleotide sequence: TGTGCCAGCACCACCGGCTCCGCGAACACAGATACGCAGTATTTT. Amino acids: CASTTGSANTDTQYF.

The CDR3 nucleotides are TGTGCCAGTTCCCGAGGAGGGGGTTACATGAACACTGAAGCTTTCTTT. This encodes CASSRGGGYMNTEAFF. The V and J genes are TRBV19 and TRBJ1-1; tentative D call: TRBD1 (6 bases). Looked up from germline, CDR1 is LNHDA and CDR2 is SQIVND (reference sequence). V dropped 8 bases and J dropped 0 bases, with 19 bases sitting between them. The CDR3 runs 16 residues.

The rearrangement uses TRBV28 and TRBJ1-1; 7 bases align to TRBD1. Germline lookup yields CDR1 MDHEN and CDR2 SYDVKM. With 10 bases clipped from V and 0 bases from J, the junction kept 11 bases outside the gene matches. This CDR3 has 15 amino acids. The CDR3 DNA is TGTGCCACCAGGGGAGGGGGCCTCATGAACACTGAAGCTTTCTTT. Translated, it gives CATRGGGLMNTEAFF.

The chain is built from TRBV9 and TRBJ2-1, with a possible D match to TRBD1 (5 bases). The CDR3 runs to 12 residues. From germline, CDR1 is SGDLS and CDR2 YYNGEE. V was shortened by 3 bases and J by 8 bases, with 9 bases between the two germline ends. This CDR3 reads CASSAQGYEQFF. Written as DNA, the CDR3 is TGTGCCAGCAGCGCGCAGGGCTATGAGCAGTTCTTC.

The chain couples TRBV18 to TRBJ1-4; tentatively, D is TRBD1 (5 bases). Germline values: CDR1 KGHSH, CDR2 LQKENI. Trimming left V 6 bases short and J 8 bases short, with 13 bases between. The CDR3 covers 13 residues. The CDR3 sequence is CASSLDIEEKLFF. The CDR3 bases are TGTGCCAGCTCCCTGGACATCGAAGAAAAACTGTTTTTT.

This chain uses TRBV10-1 with TRBJ1-5; 8 nucleotides align to TRBD1. CDR1 and CDR2 from the germline V gene are WNHNN and SYGVQD (reference sequence). The CDR3 sequence is 14 residues long. V trimming: 4 bases; J trimming: 4 bases; junction bases outside the gene matches: 3. Here the CDR3 reads CASSVRQGNQPQHF. The DNA of the CDR3 is TGCGCCAGCAGTGTTAGACAGGGGAATCAGCCCCAGCATTTT.

The rearrangement uses TRBV7-8 and TRBJ2-7, with D unclear. Germline V gives CDR1 SGHVS, CDR2 FQNEAQ. Trimming took off 1 base at V and 2 bases at J, with 9 bases between the two ends. The CDR3 runs to 14 residues. CDR3 region: CASSLGIGAYEQYF. The CDR3 DNA is TGTGCCAGCAGCTTAGGGATTGGGGCCTACGAGCAGTACTTC.

CDR3 protein: CASSIDLNQPQHF. CDR3 sequence (DNA): TGTGCCAGTAGTATAGATTTGAATCAGCCCCAGCATTTT. This sequence joins TRBV19 and TRBJ1-5; no definite D call. V lost 0 bases and J 4 bases, leaving 4 bases between the germline ends. Germline V CDR1 and CDR2: LNHDA, SQIVND (reference sequence). This CDR3 region has 13 residues. Full variable domain (rest looked up from reference TRBV19 and TRBJ1-5): DGGITQSPKYLFRKEGQNVTLSCEQNLNHDAMYWYRQDPGQGLRLIYYSQIVNDFQKGDIAEGYSVSREKKESFPLTVTSAQKNPTAFYLCASSIDLNQPQHFGDGTRLSIL.

The chain uses TRBV27 and TRBJ2-1; D may be TRBD1 (5 bases). Germline-derived CDR1 and CDR2 are MNHEY and SMNVEV (reference sequence). CDR3 length: 18 residues. V was cut by 3 bases and J by 4 bases, with 22 bases left in between. This CDR3 is CASSFRGISDKFYNEQFF. Written as DNA, the CDR3 is TGTGCCAGCAGTTTTCGCGGCATTTCGGACAAATTTTACAATGAGCAGTTCTTC.

V and J are TRBV29-1 and TRBJ1-1; D might be TRBD1 (6 bases). The CDR3 runs to 13 residues. The germline V and J ends were trimmed by 8 bases and 4 bases, with 17 bases remaining between them. The germline V gene has CDR1 SQVTM and CDR2 ANQGSEA. Written as DNA, the CDR3 is TGCAGCTTCAACGTGGGGGCCGTCACTGAAGCTTTCTTT. Its translation: CSFNVGAVTEAFF.